This T cell receptor beta chain was sequenced during a study of T-cell memory formation after mild COVID-19. Study-wide results and limits: CD4+ contracting clones were found mainly in CM and EM, and CD8+ ones in EMRA. Pre-infection memory held some responding clones, suggesting pre-existing cross-reactive T cells responded. Unconfirmed was the SARS-CoV-2 specificity of second-wave clones that peaked on day 37.

Employing constant-segment primers, 5'RACE generated TCR alpha and TCR beta cDNA libraries bearing sample barcodes and UMIs. Each CDR3 protein is one row after TCRdb ran MiXCR on the 5' RACE reads. The profile shows roughly 350,000 distinct CDR3 sequences, 28% of them singletons. As regards this clonotype: Its specificity is not known.

The CDR3 totals 15 residues. The trim removed 6 bases at V and 5 bases at J, leaving 13 bases unmatched. Germline CDR1 and CDR2: KGHSH and LQKENI. The sequenced sample consisted of PBMCs or a T cell subset sorted from them (not recorded which). The TCR originated in an adult woman who had mild COVID-19 (a few samples of this study predate the infection). Cell type and time point are not known. V usage is TRBV18 and J usage is TRBJ2-7; 7 positions agree with TRBD1. CDR3 in DNA: TGTGCCAGCTCCCCCCCAACGACAGGGTTCGACGAGCAGTACTTC. Protein product: CASSPPTTGFDEQYF.